The clone carrying this T cell receptor beta chain was observed a few times. Its specificity is unknown. The run depth of the assay was deep. The repertoire was sequenced with immunoSEQ multiplex PCR; TCRdb's copy has only in-frame clones and lacks some. The profile shows roughly 500,000 clones, 96% of them singletons. The data belong to a study of shared clonotypes between healthy human individuals. Study-level information: CD4 naive cells filled three plates per donor, CD4 memory three, CD8 naive two and CD8 memory one.

Per germline, CDR1 ENHRY and CDR2 SYGVKD. The CDR3 loop spans 12 amino acids. With 11 bases removed from V and 5 bases from J, the gap between germline ends came to 15 bases. Naive CD45RA+ and memory CD45RA-negative subsets were split from CD4+ cells. Study-wide results and limits: Limited genetic and exposure-history diversity came from having few donors.

The rearrangement links TRBV10-3 to TRBJ2-5, with a tentative D call TRBD1 (6 bases). Material for sequencing was naive CD4+ T cells sorted from blood. Subset described: CD45RA+ positively selected. The sequence was obtained from a woman between 25 and 40 years old in good health. CDR3 sequence reads: CAAGVDWETQYF. Here the CDR3 DNA reads TGTGCCGCAGGGGTGGATTGGGAGACCCAGTACTTC.